The 3 T cell receptor beta chains below come from one sample, sequenced in a study of T cell responses to AZD1222 COVID-19 vaccine. Assay used: immunoSEQ multiplex PCR; TCRdb lists only in-frame clones, some missing. This sample has 120,000 or so clones; 90% occur once, and the top ten carry 7.2%. The material sequenced was peripheral blood, taken on day 0 of AZD1222 vaccination. The receptor set was obtained from an adult in good health.

This clone appeared once. The chain joins TRBV7-2 to TRBJ1-5; 10 bases align to TRBD1. V shed 5 bases, J shed 2 bases, and the junction held 3 bases outside the gene matches. Germline V lookup: CDR1 SGHTA, CDR2 FQGNSA. The CDR3 has 15 amino acids. CDR3 DNA: TGTGCCAGCAGCAGACAGGGGGCTGGCAATCAGCCCCAGCATTTT. Residues: CASSRQGAGNQPQHF.

This clone has a single count. The chain is built from TRBV18 and TRBJ1-3; D gene ambiguous. With 6 bases removed from V and 4 bases from J, the gap between germline ends came to 16 bases. Germline V gene data show CDR1 as KGHSH and CDR2 as LQKENI. The CDR3 runs 15 residues. CDR3 in DNA: TGTGCCAGCTCCCTGGCCGTGTTGGCCGGAAACACCATATATTTT. Translated, it gives CASSLAVLAGNTIYF.

The rearrangement uses TRBV11-2 and TRBJ2-3; 8 bases map to TRBD2. V was pared by 4 bases and J by 0 bases, with 3 bases of the junction left unmatched. The V gene's germline CDR1 is SGHAT and CDR2 FQNNGV. CDR3 length equals 15 residues. The CDR3 protein is CASSSSGSSTDTQYF. In DNA, the CDR3 is TGTGCCAGCAGCTCTAGCGGGTCCAGCACAGATACGCAGTATTTT.